Detailed here is one T cell receptor beta chain. From germline, CDR1 is WSHSY and CDR2 SAAADI. The CDR3 contains 15 residues. V lost 3 bases, J lost 1 base, and 2 bases stayed unmatched. This record belongs to a study of blood T cell repertoires in COVID-19. Study information: The United States, Italy and Spain supplied acute and convalescent COVID-19 samples. T cells, B-cell-depleted T cells, or PBMCs provided the cDNA or gDNA that served as material.

Authors' data handling: The authors estimated nucleated cell counts from reference gene primer amplification. Only in-frame clones appear in the TCRdb table, and some are missing; sequencing was by immunoSEQ multiplex PCR. Clone size and the V and J calls come from that table; the DNA yielded D and trimming. The table shows some 46,000 clones, with 85% to 90% occurring only once. The V gene is TRBV10-2, the J gene TRBJ2-3, with TRBD2 matching over 9 bases. Sequenced sample: peripheral blood. The TCR originated in a man in his sixties with acute or convalescent COVID-19. The DNA of the CDR3 is TGCGCCAGCAGTGATAGCGGGAGTGGCACAGATACGCAGTATTTT. It codes for CASSDSGSGTDTQYF.